The sequence of this T cell receptor (beta chain) was determined in a study of T cell changes during pregnancy in multiple sclerosis. This clone was detected only once. The CDR3 contains 15 residues. The germline CDR1 and CDR2 sequences are SGHDT and YYEEEE. Repertoires were generated with immunoSEQ multiplex PCR, while TCRdb's copy carries only in-frame clones and drops some. Of 45,000 to 60,000 clones listed, 80% to 90% are singletons. This specimen consisted of CD8+ T cells from peripheral blood mononuclear cells, obtained in the second trimester of pregnancy. The chain couples TRBV5-6 to TRBJ2-5; 9 nucleotides match TRBD1. Judging by the DNA end, TRBJ2-7 fits better; the J call may be wrong. This clonotype originated in a female donor with multiple sclerosis, enrolled in a pregnancy study. The CDR3 sequence is CASSLARQGGYEQYF. As DNA, the CDR3 is TGTGCCAGCAGCCTCGCTAGACAGGGGGGCTACGAGCAGTACTTC.